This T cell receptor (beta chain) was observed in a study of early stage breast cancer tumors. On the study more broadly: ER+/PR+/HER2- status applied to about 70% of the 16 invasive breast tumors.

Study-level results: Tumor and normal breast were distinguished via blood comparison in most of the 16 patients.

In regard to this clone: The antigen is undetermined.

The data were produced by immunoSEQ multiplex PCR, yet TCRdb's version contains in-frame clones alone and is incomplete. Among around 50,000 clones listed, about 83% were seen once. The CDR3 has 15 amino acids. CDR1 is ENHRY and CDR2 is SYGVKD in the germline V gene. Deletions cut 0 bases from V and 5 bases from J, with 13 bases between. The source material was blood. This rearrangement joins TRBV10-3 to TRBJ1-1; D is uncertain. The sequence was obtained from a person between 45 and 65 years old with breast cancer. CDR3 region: CAISESRERGTEAFF. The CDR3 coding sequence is TGTGCCATCAGTGAGTCAAGGGAGAGAGGAACTGAAGCTTTCTTT.